This T cell receptor (beta chain) is drawn from a study of T cells in Graves' hyperthyroidism and ophthalmopathy. Using RNA transcripts as the source, TCR beta CDR3 regions were amplified. TCR CDR3 regions were first amplified by RT-PCR with HTBI primers. TCRdb independently ran MiXCR on the multiplex PCR reads; one entry per CDR3 protein. The data show around 290,000 distinct CDR3 sequences, roughly an eighth seen once. This clonotype was seen at least ten times. The antigen remains undetermined. Stability of Graves' hyperthyroidism was defined as absent ophthalmopathy progression within 18 months. Participants, patients aged 18 to 65, had newly diagnosed hyperthyroidism with a duration under 2 months. Patients with uncontrolled infections, other autoimmune diseases, pregnancy or lactation were excluded. This CDR3 region has 13 residues. Germline V lookup: CDR1 SGHTA, CDR2 FQGTGA. Trimming took 5 bases from V and 2 from J, leaving 9 bases between them.

Findings of the study overall: In the blood, most expanded thyroid clonotypes above 0.001 appeared as well.

The chain joins TRBV7-3 to TRBJ1-1; no clear D gene. Input material: blood. This sequence originates from a woman between 40 and 50 years old with Graves' hyperthyroidism. The CDR3 region has the DNA TGTGCCAGCAGCGGGAGGGTAAACACTGAAGCTTTCTTT. The encoded protein is CASSGRVNTEAFF.